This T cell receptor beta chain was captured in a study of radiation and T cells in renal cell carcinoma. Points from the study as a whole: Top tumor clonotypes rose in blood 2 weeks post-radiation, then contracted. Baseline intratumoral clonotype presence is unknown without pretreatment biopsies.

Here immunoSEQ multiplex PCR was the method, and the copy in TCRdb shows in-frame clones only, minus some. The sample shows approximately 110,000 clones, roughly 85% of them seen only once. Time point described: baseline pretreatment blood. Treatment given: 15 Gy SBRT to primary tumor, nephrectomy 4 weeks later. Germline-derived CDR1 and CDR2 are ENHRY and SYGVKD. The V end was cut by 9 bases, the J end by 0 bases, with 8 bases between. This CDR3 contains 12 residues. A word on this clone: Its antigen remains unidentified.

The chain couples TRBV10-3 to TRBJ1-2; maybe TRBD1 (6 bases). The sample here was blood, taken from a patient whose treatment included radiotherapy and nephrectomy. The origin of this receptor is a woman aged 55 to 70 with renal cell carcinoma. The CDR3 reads CAIQGTNYGYTF. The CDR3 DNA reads TGTGCCATACAGGGAACTAACTATGGCTACACCTTC.